This T cell receptor (beta chain) was recorded in a study of cytomegalovirus exposure and HLA in healthy donors. Study-level points and caveats: Equally common other TCR beta chains were less clonally expanded than HLA-associated ones, a later analysis found. Reports credit the classifier with highly specific, highly sensitive diagnosis of cytomegalovirus status.

Notes on this clone: Its matching antigen is unknown.

Primers for the PCR totalled 60 Vbeta and 13 Jbeta. Assay used: immunoSEQ multiplex PCR; TCRdb lists only in-frame clones, some missing. The sample includes 150,000 to 200,000 clones, approximately 71% of them seen just once. The length of the CDR3 is 16 residues. Looked up from germline, CDR1 is SEHNR and CDR2 is FQNEAQ (reference sequence). With 4 bases removed from V and 1 base from J, the gap between germline ends came to 13 bases. The V call is TRBV7-9, the J call TRBJ2-2; TRBD1 is a possible D gene (6 bases). This clonotype was obtained from a man aged 18-30 years in good health and CMV-seropositive. The sequenced material came from PBMCs. The CDR3 loop is CASSYARGQNTGELFF. The DNA of the CDR3 is TGTGCCAGCAGCTACGCCCGGGGACAGAACACCGGGGAGCTGTTTTTT.